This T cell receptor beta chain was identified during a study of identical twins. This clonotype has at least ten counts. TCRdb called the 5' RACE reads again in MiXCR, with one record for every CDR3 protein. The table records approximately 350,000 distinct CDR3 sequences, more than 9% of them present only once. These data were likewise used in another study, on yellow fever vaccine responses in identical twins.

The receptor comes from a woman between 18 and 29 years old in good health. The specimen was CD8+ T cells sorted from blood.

For the CDR3, the DNA is TGTGCCAGCAGTGACGGCTCGGGCTCCTACAATGAGCAGTTCTTC. As protein: CASSDGSGSYNEQFF. The V gene is TRBV6-1, the J gene TRBJ2-1; D is ambiguous. Trimming cost V 3 bases and J 0 bases, with 9 bases left between them. The CDR3 is 15 amino acids. Germline lookup yields CDR1 MNHNS and CDR2 SASEGT.